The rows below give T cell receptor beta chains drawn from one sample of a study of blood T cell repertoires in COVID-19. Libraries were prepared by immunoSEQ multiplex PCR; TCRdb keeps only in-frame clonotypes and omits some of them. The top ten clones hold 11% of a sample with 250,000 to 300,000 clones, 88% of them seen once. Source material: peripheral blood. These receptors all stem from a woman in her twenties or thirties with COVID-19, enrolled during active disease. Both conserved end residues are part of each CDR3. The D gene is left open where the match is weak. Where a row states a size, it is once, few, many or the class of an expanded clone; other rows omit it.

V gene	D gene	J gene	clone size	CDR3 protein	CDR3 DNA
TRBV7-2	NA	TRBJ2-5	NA	CASSLVPVETQYF	TGTGCCAGCAGCTTAGTCCCGGTAGAGACCCAGTACTTC
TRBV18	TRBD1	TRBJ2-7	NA	CASSRSGQGASDEQYF	TGTGCCAGCTCACGATCCGGACAGGGGGCTTCCGACGAGCAGTACTTC
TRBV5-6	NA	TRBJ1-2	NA	CASSVDRYSGYTF	TGTGCCAGCAGCGTCGACAGGTACTCGGGCTACACCTTC
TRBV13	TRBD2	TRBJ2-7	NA	CASSLWTSGTYEQYF	TGTGCCAGCAGCCTCTGGACTAGCGGGACATACGAGCAGTACTTC
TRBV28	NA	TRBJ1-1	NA	CASSSPPTGTYTEAFF	TGTGCCAGCAGTTCCCCTCCCACAGGGACGTACACTGAAGCTTTCTTT
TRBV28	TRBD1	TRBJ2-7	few	CATRTGYEQYF	TGTGCCACCAGGACAGGCTACGAGCAGTACTTC
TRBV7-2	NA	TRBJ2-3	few	CASSIGQNTDTQYF	TGTGCCAGCAGCATTGGACAGAACACAGATACGCAGTATTTT
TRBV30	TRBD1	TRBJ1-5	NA	CAWSLTTGSGNQPQHF	TGTGCCTGGAGCCTTACGACAGGGTCGGGCAATCAGCCCCAGCATTTT
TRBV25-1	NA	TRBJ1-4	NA	CASSGPGEWANEKLFF	TGTGCCAGCAGTGGCCCAGGGGAGTGGGCTAATGAAAAACTGTTTTTT
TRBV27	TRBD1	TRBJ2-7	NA	CASSWDRVNEQYF	TGTGCCAGCAGTTGGGACAGGGTAAACGAGCAGTACTTC
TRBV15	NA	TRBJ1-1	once	CATSRTAGAGNTEAFF	TGTGCCACCAGCAGAACCGCAGGGGCCGGGAACACTGAAGCTTTCTTT
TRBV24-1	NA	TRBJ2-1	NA	CATSEELGEQFF	TGTGCCACCAGTGAAGAGCTAGGTGAGCAGTTCTTC
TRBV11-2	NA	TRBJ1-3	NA	CASSLLLSGNTIYF	TGTGCCAGCAGCTTGCTACTCTCTGGAAACACCATATATTTT
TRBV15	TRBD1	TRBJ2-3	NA	CATSRDPKGAVTDTQYF	TGTGCCACCAGCAGAGACCCTAAGGGGGCTGTAACAGATACGCAGTATTTT
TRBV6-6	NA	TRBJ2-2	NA	CASTERGYTGELFF	TGTGCCAGCACCGAACGGGGATACACCGGGGAGCTGTTTTTT
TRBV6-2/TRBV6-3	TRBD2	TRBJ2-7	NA	CASSYRLLNSGSRYEQYF	TGTGCCAGCAGTTACCGGCTCTTGAATAGCGGGAGCCGATACGAGCAGTACTTC
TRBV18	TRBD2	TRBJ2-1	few	CASSPGVFRAGGPVHEQFF	TGTGCCAGCTCACCAGGGGTTTTCCGAGCGGGAGGGCCAGTCCATGAGCAGTTCTTC
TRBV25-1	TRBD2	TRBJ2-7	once	CASSELGQKSGRNEQYF	TGTGCCAGCAGTGAATTGGGGCAAAAGAGCGGGAGGAACGAGCAGTACTTC
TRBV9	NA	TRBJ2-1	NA	CASSVAGNNEQFF	TGTGCCAGCAGCGTAGCAGGGAACAATGAGCAGTTCTTC
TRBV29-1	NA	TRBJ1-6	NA	CSARNRDNSPLHF	TGCAGCGCGAGAAACAGGGATAATTCACCCCTCCACTTT
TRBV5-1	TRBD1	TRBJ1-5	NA	CASSPGQGQPQHF	TGCGCCAGCAGCCCCGGACAGGGGCAGCCCCAGCATTTT
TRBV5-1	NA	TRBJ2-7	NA	CASSLGDHWEQYF	TGCGCCAGCAGCTTGGGCGATCATTGGGAGCAGTACTTC
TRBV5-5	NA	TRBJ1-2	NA	CASSLSTSYGYTF	TGTGCCAGCAGCTTGTCGACATCCTATGGCTACACCTTC
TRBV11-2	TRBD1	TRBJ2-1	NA	CASSSRDRAIHEQFF	TGTGCCAGCAGCTCCCGGGACAGGGCCATACATGAGCAGTTCTTC
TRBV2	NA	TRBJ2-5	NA	CASRPSGFGETQYF	TGTGCCAGCAGACCCTCGGGGTTCGGGGAGACCCAGTACTTC